The 32 T cell receptor beta chains listed next were all sequenced from one sample in a study of T cell changes during pregnancy in multiple sclerosis (dated by TCRdb to between 2018 and 2021). Library preparation employed the immunoSEQ multiplex PCR assay. TCRdb retrieved this table from immuneACCESS and kept in-frame rearrangements only. Not all clones are present; in checked studies, unresolved V genes account for under half, and no reason is known for the remainder. Recorded for this sample are just under 80,000 clones; 90% to 95% of them occurred a single time. The ten largest clones take up approximately 0.79% of the sample. Source: peripheral blood, taken in the second trimester of pregnancy. These receptors were taken from a female donor in good health, enrolled as a control in a pregnancy study.

The chain links TRBV7-9 to TRBJ1-1; D is perhaps TRBD1 (5 bases). Per the germline V gene, CDR1 is SEHNR and CDR2 is FQNEAQ (reference sequence). CDR3 length: 19 residues. V lost 1 base to trimming and J lost 0 bases, with 21 bases between them. CDR3 nucleotide sequence: TGTGCCAGCAGCTTAGTTGATCTAGGGTTTAGACAGCTGAACACTGAAGCTTTCTTT. It specifies CASSLVDLGFRQLNTEAFF.

The chain uses TRBV27 and TRBJ2-3; maybe TRBD2 (6 bases). Looked up from germline, CDR1 is MNHEY and CDR2 is SMNVEV (reference sequence). The CDR3 sequence is 17 residues long. Trimming stripped 8 bases from V and 0 bases from J, with 21 bases between. The CDR3 region is CASFSPLRGRSTDTQYF. In nucleotides, the CDR3 is TGTGCCAGCTTCTCCCCGCTGCGGGGACGCAGCACAGATACGCAGTATTTT.

The V and J genes are TRBV15 and TRBJ1-1, with D possibly matching TRBD1 (5 bases). The CDR3 covers 13 residues. Trimming cost V 8 bases and J 4 bases, with 14 bases left between them. Germline V CDR1 and CDR2: LNHNV, YYDKDF (reference sequence). The CDR3, as DNA: TGTGCCACCGAGGCAGGGATCGGCACTGAAGCTTTCTTT. This gives the protein CATEAGIGTEAFF.

The chain is built from TRBV14 and TRBJ1-3; D remains unclear. CDR3 length equals 13 residues. Germline V CDR1 and CDR2: SGHDN, FVKESK. V was cut by 4 bases and J by 0 bases, with 4 bases left in between. The chain's CDR3 is CASSPFSGNTIYF. CDR3 DNA sequence: TGTGCCAGCAGCCCGTTCTCTGGAAACACCATATATTTT.

The rearrangement uses TRBV5-1 and TRBJ1-6; D gene unclear. There are 17 residues in the CDR3. Germline V gene data show CDR1 as SGHRS and CDR2 as YFSETQ. Trimming removed 1 base from V and 4 bases from J, with 15 bases in between. CDR3 bases: TGCGCCAGCAGCTTGTTTGGTGACTCTCTATATAATTCACCCCTCCACTTT. This sequence encodes CASSLFGDSLYNSPLHF.

In its sample, this clone was seen once. The chain couples TRBV7-2 to TRBJ1-5; unclear D gene. The germline V gene has CDR1 SGHTA and CDR2 FQGNSA. The CDR3 is made up of 12 amino acids. V shed 5 bases and J shed 4 bases, with 6 bases lying between them. CDR3 in amino acids: CASSVVNQPQHF. The CDR3 nucleotides are TGTGCCAGCAGCGTTGTAAATCAGCCCCAGCATTTT.

In nucleotides, the CDR3 is TGTGCCAGCAGTGAAAATCCGACAGGGCGAGAGGTAGTCTACACCTTC. Residues: CASSENPTGREVVYTF. The V call is TRBV6-1, the J call TRBJ1-2; 7 nucleotides line up with TRBD1. This CDR3 contains 16 residues. Germline V gene sequence: CDR1 MNHNS, CDR2 SASEGT. V lost 2 bases to trimming and J lost 10 bases; unmatched junction nucleotides: 16.

V is TRBV6-5 and J is TRBJ2-1; a possible D gene is TRBD1 (6 bases). With 5 bases removed from V and 10 bases from J, the gap between germline ends came to 12 bases. CDR3 size: 12 residues. Germline V gene sequence: CDR1 MNHEY, CDR2 SVGAGI. This CDR3 reads CASSLRGWEQFF. The CDR3 DNA sequence: TGTGCCAGCAGTCTCAGGGGATGGGAGCAGTTCTTC.

The CDR3 DNA is TGTGCCTCCACTAGGGGACTAGCTAGCACAGATACGCAGTATTTT. Its protein product is CASTRGLASTDTQYF. This chain links TRBV30 with TRBJ2-3; 9 bases align to TRBD2. Germline V gives CDR1 GTSNPN, CDR2 SVGIG (reference sequence). Trimming took 7 bases from V and 0 from J; bases not matched to a gene: 8. The CDR3 loop spans 15 amino acids.

With respect to this clone: Relative to the germline gene, one junction end is altered; a read error may explain this. The rearrangement uses TRBV7-2 and TRBJ1-5; perhaps TRBD1 as D (6 bases). This CDR3 is 12 amino acids long. The germline V gene has CDR1 SGHTA and CDR2 FQGNSA. The CDR3 DNA follows: TGTGCCAGCAGCCTAGCAAGTGGACAGCAGCATTTT. This codes for CASSLASGQQHF.

The rearrangement uses TRBV9 and TRBJ1-5; maybe TRBD1 (6 bases). Germline V gives CDR1 SGDLS, CDR2 YYNGEE. Trimming took off 2 bases at V and 4 bases at J, with 16 bases between the two ends. The CDR3 spans 16 residues. As DNA, the CDR3 is TGTGCCAGCAGCGTCCCGATGCGGGGGACAAATCAGCCCCAGCATTTT. Its translation: CASSVPMRGTNQPQHF.

The V call is TRBV30, the J call TRBJ2-7; D is undetermined. CDR3 length: 14 residues. Germline V gene data show CDR1 as GTSNPN and CDR2 as SVGIG (reference sequence). V was pared by 2 bases and J by 0 bases, with 11 bases between. In DNA form, the CDR3 reads TGTGCCTGGAGTCCAGGCAGTGGCTCCTACGAGCAGTACTTC. Amino acids: CAWSPGSGSYEQYF.

DNA for the CDR3: TGTGCCAGTATGACCCACACAGGGGGATCTGAAGCTTTCTTT. It translates to CASMTHTGGSEAFF. The V and J genes are TRBV19 and TRBJ1-1, with 8 bases that match TRBD1. V shed 7 bases, J shed 6 bases, and the junction held 10 bases outside the gene matches. The CDR3 has 14 amino acids. Germline CDR1 reads LNHDA; CDR2 reads SQIVND (reference sequence).

The sample holds one count of this clone. The chain has TRBV7-2 and TRBJ1-2; a weak D match, TRBD1 (5 bases). This CDR3 has 15 amino acids. CDR1 is SGHTA, CDR2 FQGNSA, per germline. Trimming took 5 bases from V and 5 from J, leaving 18 bases between them. The CDR3 DNA sequence: TGTGCCAGCAGCACGATCGGCGGGGGGTTTTATGGCTACACCTTC. This codes for CASSTIGGGFYGYTF.

The CDR3 region has the DNA TGTGCCACCAGCAACGGGAGCTCCGGGGCCAACGTCCTGACTTTC. As protein: CATSNGSSGANVLTF. The V gene is TRBV15, the J gene TRBJ2-6, with D possibly matching TRBD2 (6 bases). Germline CDR1 reads LNHNV; CDR2 reads YYDKDF (reference sequence). This CDR3 is built from 15 residues. With 4 bases removed from V and 4 bases from J, the gap between germline ends came to 11 bases.

V usage is TRBV2 and J usage is TRBJ2-7; 11 bases are a match to TRBD2. The V gene's germline CDR1 is SNHLY and CDR2 FYNNEI. Unmatched junction bases numbered 7, after V lost 10 bases and J lost 5 bases. This CDR3 region has 13 residues. In DNA, the CDR3 is TGTGCCACCTACCTAGCGGGGGGACACGAGCAGTACTTC. Its translation: CATYLAGGHEQYF.

This chain connects TRBV4-3 to TRBJ2-3; 7 bases agree with TRBD2. Germline trimming cut 1 base from V and 2 bases from J; bases unmatched to any gene: 6. The CDR3 is 16 residues long. Germline CDR1 LGHNA, CDR2 YSLEER. CDR3 protein: CASSQGLASNTDTQYF. The CDR3 nucleotides read TGCGCCAGCAGCCAAGGACTAGCCTCAAACACAGATACGCAGTATTTT.

The chain carries TRBV5-1 and TRBJ1-2, with D possibly TRBD1 on 6 matching bases. Trimming took off 3 bases at V and 4 bases at J, with 19 bases between the two ends. The CDR3 totals 16 residues. Germline V lookup: CDR1 SGHRS, CDR2 YFSETQ. CDR3 loop: CASSSNPAGAPYGYTF. In nucleotides, the CDR3 is TGCGCCAGCAGCTCTAACCCCGCAGGGGCCCCCTATGGCTACACCTTC.

The J gene is TRBJ2-3, the V gene TRBV11-3; perhaps TRBD2 as D (7 bases). The CDR3 consists of 14 residues. Trimming took off 1 base at V and 5 bases at J, with 10 bases between the two ends. The germline CDR1 and CDR2 sequences are SGHNT and YENEEA. CDR3 sequence: CASSLGGGGDTQYF. CDR3 nucleotides: TGTGCCAGCAGCTTAGGCGGGGGCGGAGATACGCAGTATTTT.

CDR3 in DNA: TGTGCCAGCAGTGGACAGCGCGGGGCCAACGTCCTGACTTTC. Translated, it gives CASSGQRGANVLTF. The rearrangement uses TRBV25-1 and TRBJ2-6; D might be TRBD1 (5 bases). The CDR3 contains 14 residues. V gave up 4 bases and J gave up 4 bases, with 8 bases separating them. Germline V gene data show CDR1 as MGHDK and CDR2 as SYGVNS.

J is TRBJ2-1 and V is TRBV19; possible D gene TRBD1, 5 bases. Germline assignment: CDR1 LNHDA and CDR2 SQIVND (reference sequence). The CDR3 has 15 residues. Deletions cut 1 base from V and 0 bases from J, with 7 bases between. The CDR3: CASSIGQNSYNEQFF. In nucleotides, the CDR3 is TGTGCCAGTAGTATAGGACAGAACTCCTACAATGAGCAGTTCTTC.

The chain joins TRBV5-6 to TRBJ2-1; 16 positions match TRBD2. This CDR3 region has 18 residues. Germline CDR1 and CDR2: SGHDT and YYEEEE. Trimming cost V 4 bases and J 7 bases; bases outside gene matches: 11. The CDR3 sequence is CASSPAGTSGGARNEQFF. The CDR3 DNA follows: TGTGCCAGCAGCCCCGCCGGGACTAGCGGGGGGGCTAGAAATGAGCAGTTCTTC.

The chain combines TRBV18 with TRBJ2-6; TRBD2 matches 8 bases. The germline V gene encodes CDR1 KGHSH and CDR2 LQKENI. Trimming cost V 3 bases and J 0 bases; bases outside gene matches: 13. This CDR3 has 20 amino acids. CDR3 DNA sequence: TGTGCCAGCTCACCCCGCGGAGAGCGGGGGTTCTCCTCTGGGGCCAACGTCCTGACTTTC. This codes for CASSPRGERGFSSGANVLTF.

The DNA of the CDR3 is TGTGCCAGCAGCGCGGGACAAAGCCCAGTCATGAACACTGAAGCTTTCTTT. Translating gives CASSAGQSPVMNTEAFF. V and J are TRBV9 and TRBJ1-1; D is perhaps TRBD1 (6 bases). Germline assignment: CDR1 SGDLS and CDR2 YYNGEE. The V gene lost 3 bases and the J gene lost 0 bases, with 18 bases spanning the gap. This CDR3 spans 17 amino acids.

Here the CDR3 reads CASSLAVASGEETQYF. As DNA, the CDR3 is TGTGCCAGCAGCTTAGCGGTGGCTAGCGGGGAAGAGACCCAGTACTTC. The chain links TRBV7-6 to TRBJ2-5; TRBD2 matches at 9 bases. Per the germline V gene, CDR1 is SGHVS and CDR2 is FNYEAQ. This CDR3 is 16 amino acids long. V lost 0 bases to trimming and J lost 3 bases; unmatched junction nucleotides: 5. The entire variable domain, with the rest obtained from reference TRBV7-6 and TRBJ2-5, is as follows: GAGVSQSPRYKVTKRGQDVALRCDPISGHVSLYWYRQALGQGPEFLTYFNYEAQQDKSGLPNDRFSAERPEGSISTLTIQRTEQRDSAMYRCASSLAVASGEETQYFGPGTRLLVL.

The chain uses TRBV4-3 and TRBJ1-2, with a weak D call TRBD1 (6 bases). The germline V gene encodes CDR1 LGHNA and CDR2 YSLEER. Trimming removed 1 base at V and 8 bases at J, with 20 bases between. The CDR3 length is 16 residues. CDR3 nucleotide sequence: TGCGCCAGCAGCCAAGGTAGTGGCGGCAGGGGCGAGGGCTACACCTTC. The encoded protein is CASSQGSGGRGEGYTF.

This chain connects TRBV11-3 to TRBJ2-7, with a weak D call TRBD1 (5 bases). V was shortened by 2 bases and J by 3 bases, with 11 bases between the two germline ends. The CDR3 is made up of 14 amino acids. CDR1 and CDR2 from the germline V gene are SGHNT and YENEEA. The CDR3 loop is CASSLQGNNYEQYF. DNA for the CDR3: TGTGCCAGCAGCTTACAGGGAAATAACTACGAGCAGTACTTC.

The rearrangement joins TRBV4-3 to TRBJ1-2, with 7 bases aligning to TRBD1. Germline V CDR1 and CDR2: LGHNA, YSLEER. The CDR3 runs 17 residues. The V segment lost 3 bases and the J segment 5 bases; nucleotides outside the gene matches: 15. CDR3: CASSQTTLQGMEYGYTF. CDR3 DNA: TGCGCCAGCAGCCAGACCACCCTACAGGGGATGGAGTATGGCTACACCTTC.

The V call is TRBV7-9, the J call TRBJ1-2; TRBD1 aligns across 9 bases. Germline CDR1 and CDR2: SEHNR and FQNEAQ (reference sequence). This CDR3 is built from 15 residues. V gave up 2 bases and J gave up 2 bases; unmatched junction bases: 3. The DNA for the CDR3 is TGTGCCAGCAGCTTACGACAGGGGGTGAACTATGGCTACACCTTC. It specifies CASSLRQGVNYGYTF. The complete variable domain, with remaining parts taken from reference TRBV7-9 and TRBJ1-2, reads DTGVSQNPRHKITKRGQNVTFRCDPISEHNRLYWYRQTLGQGPEFLTYFQNEAQLEKSRLLSDRFSAERPKGSFSTLEIQRTEQGDSAMYLCASSLRQGVNYGYTFGSGTRLTVV.

The CDR3 is CASSLSGGINEQFF. The DNA of the CDR3 is TGTGCCAGCAGTCTTAGCGGGGGGATCAATGAGCAGTTCTTC. The V call is TRBV6-4, the J call TRBJ2-1; the match to TRBD2 covers 10 bases. The CDR3 sequence is 14 residues long. Germline CDR1 reads MRHNA; CDR2 reads SNTAGT. V shed 5 bases, J shed 6 bases, and the junction held 4 bases outside the gene matches.

The CDR3 loop reads CASSENPGQGPYEQYF. The DNA for the CDR3 is TGTGCCAGCAGTGAGAATCCGGGACAGGGTCCATACGAGCAGTACTTC. The rearrangement uses TRBV25-1 and TRBJ2-7; TRBD1 matches 9 bases. Germline values: CDR1 MGHDK, CDR2 SYGVNS. The CDR3 covers 16 residues. Trimming at V came to 3 bases and at J to 4 bases, leaving 10 bases not matched to a gene.

J is TRBJ2-3 and V is TRBV7-9; 7 bases fit TRBD2. Germline CDR1 SEHNR, CDR2 FQNEAQ (reference sequence). V lost 5 bases, J lost 3 bases, and 8 bases stayed unmatched. This CDR3 is built from 15 residues. CDR3 loop: CASSTGGGGTDTQYF. Here the CDR3 DNA reads TGTGCCAGCAGCACCGGTGGGGGAGGGACAGATACGCAGTATTTT.